This TCR beta chain was recovered during a study of monozygotic twins with cystic fibrosis. Study at large: Libraries were built from roughly 3 micrograms of fragmented DNA using around 16 PCR cycles.

Details on this clone: Its antigen is not identified.

The study's findings and limits: Median Simpson clonality of approximately 0.0088 suggested naive T cells predominated.

In germline, CDR1 is SGHRS, CDR2 YFSETQ. CDR3 length equals 17 residues. With 3 bases removed from V and 7 bases from J, the gap between germline ends came to 22 bases. Some clones are missing from TCRdb's copy, which holds only in-frame ones; the method was immunoSEQ multiplex PCR. The sample shows 32,000 or so clones, around 90% of them seen only once. The material sequenced was blood. J is TRBJ2-2 and V is TRBV5-1, with D unclear. This TCR was sampled from a girl aged 2-10 years with cystic fibrosis. DNA for the CDR3: TGCGCCAGCAGCTCCTCTACGACACTGGCGAGGAACGGGGAGCTGTTTTTT. Translated, it gives CASSSSTTLARNGELFF. Drawing the rest from reference TRBV5-1 and TRBJ2-2, the complete variable domain is KAGVTQTPRYLIKTRGQQVTLSCSPISGHRSVSWYQQTPGQGLQFLFEYFSETQRNKGNFPGRFSGRQFSNSRSEMNVSTLELGDSALYLCASSSSTTLARNGELFFGEGSRLTVL.